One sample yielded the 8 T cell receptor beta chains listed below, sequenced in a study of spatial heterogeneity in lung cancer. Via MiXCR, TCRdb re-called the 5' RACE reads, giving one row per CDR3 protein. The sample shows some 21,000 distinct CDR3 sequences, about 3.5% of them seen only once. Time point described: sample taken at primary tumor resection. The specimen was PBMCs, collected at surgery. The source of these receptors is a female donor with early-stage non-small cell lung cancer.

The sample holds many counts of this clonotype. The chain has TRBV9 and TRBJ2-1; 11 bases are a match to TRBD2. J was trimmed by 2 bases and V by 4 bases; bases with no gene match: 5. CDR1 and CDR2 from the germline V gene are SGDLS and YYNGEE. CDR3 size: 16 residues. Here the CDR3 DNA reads TGTGCCAGCAGCCTGGGACTAGCGGAGCCCTACAATGAGCAGTTCTTC. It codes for CASSLGLAEPYNEQFF. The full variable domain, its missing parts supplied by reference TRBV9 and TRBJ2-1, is DSGVTQTPKHLITATGQRVTLRCSPRSGDLSVYWYQQSLDQGLQFLIQYYNGEERAKGNILERFSAQQFPDLHSELNLSSLELGDSALYFCASSLGLAEPYNEQFFGPGTRLTVL.

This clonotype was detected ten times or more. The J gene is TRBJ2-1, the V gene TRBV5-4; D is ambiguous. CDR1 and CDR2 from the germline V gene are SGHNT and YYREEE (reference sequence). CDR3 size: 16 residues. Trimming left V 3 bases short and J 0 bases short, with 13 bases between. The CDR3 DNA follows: TGTGCCAGCAGCTGGGGTGGGTCTAGCTCCTACAATGAGCAGTTCTTC. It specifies CASSWGGSSSYNEQFF.

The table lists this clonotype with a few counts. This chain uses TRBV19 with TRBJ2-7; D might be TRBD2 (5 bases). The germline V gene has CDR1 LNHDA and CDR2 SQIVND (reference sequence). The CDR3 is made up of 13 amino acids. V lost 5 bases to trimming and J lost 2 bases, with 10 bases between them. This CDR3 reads CASSGSRAYEQYF. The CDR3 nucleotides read TGTGCCAGTAGTGGGTCGAGGGCCTACGAGCAGTACTTC.

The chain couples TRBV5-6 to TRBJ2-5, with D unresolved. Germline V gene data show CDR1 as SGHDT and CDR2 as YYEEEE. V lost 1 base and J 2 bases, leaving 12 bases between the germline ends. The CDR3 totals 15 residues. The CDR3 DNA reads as TGTGCCAGCAGCTTGACTCTCCAGCCTCAAGAGACCCAGTACTTC. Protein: CASSLTLQPQETQYF.

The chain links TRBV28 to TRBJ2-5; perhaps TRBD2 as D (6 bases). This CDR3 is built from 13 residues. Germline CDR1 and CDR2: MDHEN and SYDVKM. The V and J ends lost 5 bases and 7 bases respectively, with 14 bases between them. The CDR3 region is CASSGGTSGTQYF. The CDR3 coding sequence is TGTGCCAGCAGTGGGGGGACTTCGGGGACCCAGTACTTC.

Written as DNA, the CDR3 is TGTGCCAGCAGCAAACCAGTGGGACAGAAGAACACCGGGGAGCTGTTTTTT. Encoded protein: CASSKPVGQKNTGELFF. V gene TRBV7-9 combines with J gene TRBJ2-2; 7 bases are shared with TRBD1. This CDR3 is 17 amino acids long. V shed 5 bases and J 1 base; nucleotides not matched to a gene: 10. Germline V gene sequence: CDR1 SEHNR, CDR2 FQNEAQ (reference sequence).

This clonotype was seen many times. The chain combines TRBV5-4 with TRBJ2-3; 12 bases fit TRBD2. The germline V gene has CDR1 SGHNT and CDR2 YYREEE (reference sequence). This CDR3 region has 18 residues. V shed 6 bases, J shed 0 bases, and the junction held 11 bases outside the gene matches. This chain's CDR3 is CASTNLLAGGASTDTQYF. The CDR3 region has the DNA TGTGCCAGCACCAACTTACTAGCGGGAGGCGCGAGCACAGATACGCAGTATTTT.

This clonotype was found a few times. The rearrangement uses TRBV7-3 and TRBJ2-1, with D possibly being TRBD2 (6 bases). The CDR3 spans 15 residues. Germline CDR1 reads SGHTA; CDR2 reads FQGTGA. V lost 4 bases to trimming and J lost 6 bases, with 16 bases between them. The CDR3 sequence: CASSSYLTGSNEQFF. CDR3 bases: TGTGCCAGCAGCTCCTACTTGACCGGGAGCAATGAGCAGTTCTTC.